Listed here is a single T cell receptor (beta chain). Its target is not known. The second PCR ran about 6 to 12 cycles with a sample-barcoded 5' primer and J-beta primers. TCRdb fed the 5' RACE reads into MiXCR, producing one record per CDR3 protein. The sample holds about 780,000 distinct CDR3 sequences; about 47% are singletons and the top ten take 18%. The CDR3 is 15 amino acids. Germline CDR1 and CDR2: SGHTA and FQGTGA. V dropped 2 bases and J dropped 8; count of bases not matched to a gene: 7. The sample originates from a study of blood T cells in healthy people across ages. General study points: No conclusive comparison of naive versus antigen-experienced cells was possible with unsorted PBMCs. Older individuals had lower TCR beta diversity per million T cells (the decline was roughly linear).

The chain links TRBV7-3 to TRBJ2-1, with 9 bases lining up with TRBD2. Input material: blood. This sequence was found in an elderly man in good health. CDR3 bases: TGTGCCAGCAGCTTATGGGGCGGGAGGGCCGATGAGCAGTTCTTC. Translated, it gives CASSLWGGRADEQFF. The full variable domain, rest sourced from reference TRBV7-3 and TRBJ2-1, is GAGVSQTPSNKVTEKGKYVELRCDPISGHTALYWYRQSLGQGPEFLIYFQGTGAADDSGLPNDRFFAVRPEGSVSTLKIQRTERGDSAVYLCASSLWGGRADEQFFGPGTRLTVL.